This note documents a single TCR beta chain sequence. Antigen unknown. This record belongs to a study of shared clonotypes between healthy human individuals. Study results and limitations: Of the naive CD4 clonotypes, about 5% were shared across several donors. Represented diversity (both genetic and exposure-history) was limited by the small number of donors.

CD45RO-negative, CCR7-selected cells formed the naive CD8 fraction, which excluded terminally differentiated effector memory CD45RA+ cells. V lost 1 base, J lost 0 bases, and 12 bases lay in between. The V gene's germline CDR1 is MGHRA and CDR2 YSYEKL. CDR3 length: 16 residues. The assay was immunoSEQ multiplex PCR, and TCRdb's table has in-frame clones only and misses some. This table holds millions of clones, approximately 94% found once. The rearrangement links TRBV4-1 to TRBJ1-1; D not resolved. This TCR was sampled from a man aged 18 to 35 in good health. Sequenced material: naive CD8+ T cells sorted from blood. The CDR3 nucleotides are TGCGCCAGCAGCCAAGGTTTGGGAACCATGAACACTGAAGCTTTCTTT. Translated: CASSQGLGTMNTEAFF.